The 32 T cell receptor beta chains in this list originate from one sample, sequenced in a study of CXCR3-negative and CXCR3-positive naive CD8 T cells. Study-wide points: Against CXCR3-negative naive cells, CXCR3-positive naive cells showed more hydrophobic TRB CDR3s.

The libraries of TRB cDNA were prepared using 5' RACE with UMI labels. TCRdb reprocessed the 5' RACE reads, with one entry per CDR3 protein and no DNA. The table for this sample gives roughly 110,000 distinct CDR3 sequences. Their antigen targets remain unknown. The specimen sequenced was naive CXCR3+ CD8+ T cells from blood. The subset was: CD45RO-CCR7+CD27+CD95- naive CD8+ T cells expressing CXCR3 (TNR3+). These receptors all stem from a human donor in good health. Some clones in this sample may be carry-over from other donors' samples.

The chain links TRBV29-1 to TRBJ2-2. CDR3 length: 15 amino acids. CDR1 is SQVTM, CDR2 ANQGSEA, per germline. The CDR3 sequence is CSVDSGGVNTGELFF.

The chain uses TRBV21-1 and TRBJ2-5; TCRdb's assignment of TRBD1 cannot be checked, as there is no DNA. TRBV21-1 is a recognized pseudogene. The length of the CDR3 is 15 residues. The CDR3 region is CASSKWRDSQETQYF.

This chain links TRBV9 with TRBJ2-1; TCRdb's D call of TRBD2 is untestable without DNA. Per the germline V gene, CDR1 is SGDLS and CDR2 is YYNGEE. The CDR3 is made up of 16 amino acids. The chain's CDR3 is CASSVGDSGWKNEQFF.

The V call is TRBV5-6, the J call TRBJ2-2. Germline V lookup: CDR1 SGHDT, CDR2 YYEEEE. The CDR3 is 12 residues long. The CDR3 spells CASSSWTGELFF.

The V and J genes are TRBV7-9 and TRBJ2-1; checking the TCRdb D call of TRBD1 is not possible without DNA. The CDR3 length is 13 residues. Germline CDR1 reads SEHNR; CDR2 reads FQNEAQ (reference sequence). The CDR3 spells CASSLGPRYEQFF.

The rearrangement joins TRBV9 to TRBJ2-2. Per germline, CDR1 SGDLS and CDR2 YYNGEE. This CDR3 region has 14 residues. The CDR3 sequence is CASSLPSNTGELFF.

The chain combines TRBV28 with TRBJ2-7; the TCRdb D gene call, TRBD1, has no DNA to confirm it. Germline V gives CDR1 MDHEN, CDR2 SYDVKM. This CDR3 region has 14 residues. The CDR3 is CASSPDRGRDEQYF.

CDR3: CASSLVRDNQETQYF. V usage is TRBV7-6 and J usage is TRBJ2-5; as DNA is missing, the TRBD1 call by TCRdb cannot be tested. This CDR3 has 15 residues. Germline CDR1 and CDR2: SGHVS and FNYEAQ.

This sequence joins TRBV12-3 or TRBV12-4 and TRBJ2-7; the TCRdb call, TRBD1, lacks DNA for checking. The CDR3 is 13 residues long. The CDR3 spells CASSFPGTHEQYF.

V usage is TRBV28 and J usage is TRBJ1-2; without DNA, the TCRdb call of TRBD1 cannot be checked. The CDR3 spans 14 residues. Germline V gene data show CDR1 as MDHEN and CDR2 as SYDVKM. The CDR3 reads CASSYGQLDYGYTF.

V usage is TRBV11-3 and J usage is TRBJ2-7; absent DNA, TCRdb's TRBD1 call cannot be checked. CDR3 length: 17 residues. Germline loops: CDR1 SGHNT, CDR2 YENEEA. CDR3 amino acids: CASSFHAGTGIFYEQYF.

The chain recombines TRBV29-1 with TRBJ1-2; lacking DNA, the TRBD1 call made by TCRdb goes unchecked. The CDR3 is 14 residues long. Per germline, CDR1 SQVTM and CDR2 ANQGSEA. The CDR3 region is CSVVPQGAHYGYTF.

CDR3 sequence reads: CASSAPPYRVMGDTQYF. This sequence joins TRBV25-1 and TRBJ2-3; TCRdb selects TRBD1, and the lack of DNA leaves this call unchecked. The CDR3 extends over 17 amino acids. Per the germline V gene, CDR1 is MGHDK and CDR2 is SYGVNS.

V usage is TRBV6-2 or TRBV6-3 and J usage is TRBJ1-1. Germline V gene sequence: CDR1 MNHEY, CDR2 SVGEGT. This CDR3 has 13 residues. The CDR3 spells CASSYSVTGEAFF.

CDR3 protein: CSVESRTRAGDEETQYF. This chain joins TRBV29-1 and TRBJ2-5; checking the TCRdb D call of TRBD2 is not possible without DNA. Germline V gene lookup returns CDR1 SQVTM and CDR2 ANQGSEA. CDR3 size: 17 residues.

CDR3 residues: CSARSGRAEGCEQYF. The chain joins TRBV20-1 to TRBJ2-7; without DNA, the TCRdb call of TRBD2 cannot be checked. Germline CDR1 and CDR2: DFQATT and SNEGSKA (reference sequence). CDR3 size: 15 residues.

The chain couples TRBV4-1 to TRBJ2-7. Per the germline V gene, CDR1 is MGHRA and CDR2 is YSYEKL. The CDR3 loop spans 15 amino acids. The CDR3 here is CASSQRFTGPYEQYF.

This chain uses TRBV9 with TRBJ1-2. Germline CDR1 and CDR2: SGDLS and YYNGEE. The CDR3 runs 15 residues. The CDR3 loop is CASSIGLTDLYGYTF.

The V and J genes are TRBV28 and TRBJ1-1; checking the TCRdb D call of TRBD1 is not possible without DNA. This CDR3 comprises 11 residues. CDR1 is MDHEN and CDR2 is SYDVKM in the germline V gene. CDR3 region: CASSPGLKAFF.

The V gene is TRBV29-1, the J gene TRBJ2-1; TCRdb calls TRBD1, which cannot be checked without DNA. This CDR3 is 12 amino acids long. Looked up from germline, CDR1 is SQVTM and CDR2 is ANQGSEA. CDR3 sequence reads: CSVDLTGDEQFF.

J is TRBJ2-1 and V is TRBV6-2 or TRBV6-3; TCRdb returns TRBD1, unconfirmable since there is no DNA. Per the germline V gene, CDR1 is MNHEY and CDR2 is SVGEGT. This CDR3 is built from 17 residues. CDR3 loop: CASRLSDRSGAYNEQFF.

The chain carries TRBV28 and TRBJ2-3; there is no DNA to check the TCRdb D call of TRBD2. The CDR3 extends over 17 amino acids. From germline, CDR1 is MDHEN and CDR2 SYDVKM. CDR3 sequence: CASRRTSGSSSTDTQYF.

The gene calls are TRBV30 and TRBJ1-1; with no DNA, the TCRdb D assignment of TRBD1 cannot be verified. The length of the CDR3 is 14 residues. CDR1 and CDR2 (germline): GTSNPN, SVGIG (reference sequence). CDR3: CAWSHTGTDTEAFF. Variable domain in full (rest from reference TRBV30 and TRBJ1-1): SQTIHQWPATLVQPVGSPLSLECTVEGTSNPNLYWYRQAAGRGLQLLFYSVGIGQISSEVPQNLSASRPQDRQFILSSKKLLLSDSGFYLCAWSHTGTDTEAFFGQGTRLTVV.

The chain has TRBV7-3 and TRBJ2-3; TCRdb selects TRBD1, and the lack of DNA leaves this call unchecked. Germline V gene sequence: CDR1 SGHTA, CDR2 FQGTGA. This CDR3 comprises 13 residues. CDR3 sequence: CASRPQGTDTQYF.

V gene TRBV30 combines with J gene TRBJ2-7; checking the TCRdb D call of TRBD1 is not possible without DNA. CDR3 length equals 13 residues. The germline gives CDR1 GTSNPN, CDR2 SVGIG (reference sequence). CDR3 region: CASRDRGNGEQYF.

The chain uses TRBV5-1 and TRBJ2-7. The CDR3 has 15 residues. CDR1 and CDR2 from the germline V gene are SGHRS and YFSETQ. CDR3 residues: CASSLTSRSPYEQYF.

J is TRBJ1-3 and V is TRBV6-6. Germline V lookup: CDR1 MNHNY, CDR2 SVGAGI (reference sequence). This CDR3 is built from 13 residues. CDR3 sequence: CASRAMEGNTIYF.

V gene TRBV7-2 combines with J gene TRBJ2-1; absent DNA, TCRdb's TRBD2 call cannot be checked. This CDR3 is 20 amino acids long. Germline lookup yields CDR1 SGHTA and CDR2 FQGNSA. The CDR3 loop is CASSRRVGLAGFLGANEQFF.

This chain links TRBV15 with TRBJ2-1; TCRdb selects TRBD1, and the lack of DNA leaves this call unchecked. CDR1 is LNHNV and CDR2 is YYDKDF in the germline V gene (reference sequence). CDR3 length: 15 amino acids. CDR3 residues: CATSALLGGGYEQFF.

The J gene is TRBJ2-7, the V gene TRBV7-9; absent DNA, TCRdb's TRBD1 call cannot be checked. The CDR3 runs to 15 residues. Germline V CDR1 and CDR2: SEHNR, FQNEAQ (reference sequence). CDR3 amino acids: CASSPTGTAGYEQYF.

The V gene is TRBV14, the J gene TRBJ2-7; TCRdb selects TRBD2, and the lack of DNA leaves this call unchecked. Germline V gene data show CDR1 as SGHDN and CDR2 as FVKESK. CDR3 length equals 16 residues. CDR3 sequence: CASSHIAGTHSYEQYF.

The V gene is TRBV29-1, the J gene TRBJ1-2; there is no DNA to check the TCRdb D call of TRBD1. This CDR3 contains 15 residues. From germline, CDR1 is SQVTM and CDR2 ANQGSEA. This CDR3 is CSVEALAGAHYGYTF.